This T cell receptor (beta chain) was captured in a study of Graves' ophthalmopathy and Graves' hyperthyroidism. Findings of the study overall: Detection in blood was also observed for most expanded thyroid clonotypes above 0.001 frequency.

There are many counts of this clonotype. Its antigen remains unknown. A roughly 9.3 ml volume of fresh peripheral blood provided the PBMCs. Amplifying from RNA transcripts, the study obtained TCR beta CDR3 regions. First-round RT-PCR used HTBI primers; second-round multiplex PCR followed. TCRdb fed the multiplex PCR reads into MiXCR, producing one record per CDR3 protein. The data hold about 400,000 distinct CDR3 sequences, with 15% to 17% observed a single time. V lost 5 bases to trimming and J lost 2 bases, with 6 bases between them. The CDR3 is 12 residues long. Material: peripheral blood. J is TRBJ1-2 and V is TRBV12-3 or TRBV12-4; D uncertain. This TCR was recovered from a woman aged 18-29 years with stable Graves' hyperthyroidism. CDR3 in DNA: TGTGCCAGCAGTCAGGTGAACTATGGCTACACCTTC. This encodes CASSQVNYGYTF.